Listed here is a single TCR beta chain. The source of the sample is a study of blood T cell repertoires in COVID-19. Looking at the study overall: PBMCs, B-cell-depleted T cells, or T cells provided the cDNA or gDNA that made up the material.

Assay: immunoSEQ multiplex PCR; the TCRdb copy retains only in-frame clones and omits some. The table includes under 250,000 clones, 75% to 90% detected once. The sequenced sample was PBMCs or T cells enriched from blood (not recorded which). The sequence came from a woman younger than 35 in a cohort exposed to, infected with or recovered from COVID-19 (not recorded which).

This CDR3 reads CASSPRDLSYEQYF. CDR3 nucleotide sequence: TGTGCCAGCTCACCACGGGACTTGTCCTACGAGCAGTACTTC. This chain connects TRBV18 to TRBJ2-7; tentative D call: TRBD2 (6 bases). Looked up from germline, CDR1 is KGHSH and CDR2 is LQKENI. V was cut by 1 base and J by 1 base, with 8 bases left in between. The CDR3 extends over 14 amino acids. Together with reference TRBV18 and TRBJ2-7, the CDR3 gives the full variable domain: NAGVMQNPRHLVRRRGQEARLRCSPMKGHSHVYWYRQLPEEGLKFMVYLQKENIIDESGMPKERFSAEFPKEGPSILRIQQVVRGDSAAYFCASSPRDLSYEQYFGPGTRLTVT.